This TCR beta chain was captured in a study of T cells in women clearing cervical HPV infection. Concerning this clone: The observed sequence ends 3 residues before the CDR3 terminus, with the missing tail filled in from the germline J gene.

CDR3 length equals 17 residues. Germline CDR1 is MNHEY and CDR2 is SVGEGT. After removal of 2 bases from V and 6 bases from J, the junction contained 9 bases not matched to a gene. Repertoires were generated with immunoSEQ multiplex PCR, while TCRdb's copy carries only in-frame clones and drops some. Here the sample table reports approximately 20,000 clones. Sequencing was performed on blood buffy coat. This TCR came from a woman between 18 and 69 years old with a cervical HPV16 infection that either progressed to CIN3+ or cleared (not recorded which). J is TRBJ1-5 and V is TRBV6-2 or TRBV6-3; TRBD1 matches at 11 bases. The chain's CDR3 is CASSYPGQGALVQPQHF. The sequenced part of the CDR3 DNA is TGTGCCAGCAGTTACCCCGGACAGGGGGCCTTGGTTCAGCCC.